The 32 T cell receptor beta chains in this list originate from one sample, sequenced in a study of T cells in Graves' hyperthyroidism and ophthalmopathy. From RNA transcripts, TCR beta CDR3 regions were amplified. TCR CDR3 underwent first-round RT-PCR with the HTBI primer set. One entry per CDR3 protein results from TCRdb running MiXCR on the multiplex PCR reads. There are around 690,000 distinct CDR3 sequences in the sample; about a fifth occur only once, and 34% lies in the top ten. The material sequenced was blood. Source of these receptors: a man younger than 40 with Graves' ophthalmopathy.

The genes are TRBV7-9 and TRBJ2-7; TRBD2 matches 10 bases. The CDR3 spans 15 residues. Germline V gives CDR1 SEHNR, CDR2 FQNEAQ (reference sequence). Trimming removed 2 bases from V and 3 bases from J; junction bases left unmatched: 4. The CDR3 sequence is CASSLPSGGYYEQYF. The CDR3 DNA is TGTGCCAGCAGCTTACCTAGCGGGGGCTACTACGAGCAGTACTTC.

Ten or more counts support this clonotype. This chain connects TRBV13 to TRBJ2-5; 8 bases agree with TRBD1. CDR1 is PRHDT and CDR2 is FYEKMQ in the germline V gene (reference sequence). V shed 4 bases and J 2 bases; nucleotides not matched to a gene: 6. The CDR3 totals 15 residues. Here the CDR3 DNA reads TGTGCCAGCAGCTCAGGGGGCGCCTTACAAGAGACCCAGTACTTC. This sequence encodes CASSSGGALQETQYF.

V and J are TRBV7-9 and TRBJ1-1; 9 bases align to TRBD1. Germline lookup yields CDR1 SEHNR and CDR2 FQNEAQ (reference sequence). V gave up 6 bases and J gave up 8 bases; unmatched junction bases: 4. CDR3 length equals 12 residues. CDR3 loop: CASRTGGKEAFF. CDR3 in DNA: TGTGCCAGCAGAACAGGGGGCAAGGAAGCTTTCTTT. The full variable domain, rest sourced from reference TRBV7-9 and TRBJ1-1, is DTGVSQNPRHKITKRGQNVTFRCDPISEHNRLYWYRQTLGQGPEFLTYFQNEAQLEKSRLLSDRFSAERPKGSFSTLEIQRTEQGDSAMYLCASRTGGKEAFFGQGTRLTVV.

This clonotype was counted only a few times. The gene calls are TRBV5-6 and TRBJ2-7; a weak D match, TRBD1 (5 bases). This CDR3 region has 13 residues. In germline, CDR1 is SGHDT, CDR2 YYEEEE. The CDR3 loop is CATGAGPTYEQYF. The CDR3 nucleotides are TGTGCTACTGGGGCAGGGCCTACCTACGAGCAGTACTTC.

The chain has TRBV20-1 and TRBJ1-2; D not resolved. The CDR3 is made up of 10 amino acids. Germline CDR1 and CDR2: DFQATT and SNEGSKA (reference sequence). V was cut by 1 base and J by 8 bases, with 5 bases left in between. The CDR3 region has the DNA TGCAGTGCTAGAGTTTTGGGCTACACCTTC. It is translated as CSARVLGYTF.

This clonotype was counted ten times or more. The chain has TRBV30 and TRBJ1-5, with D perhaps TRBD1 (5 bases). Germline CDR1 GTSNPN, CDR2 SVGIG (reference sequence). The CDR3 is made up of 13 amino acids. V lost 0 bases, J lost 7 bases, and 10 bases lay in between. The CDR3 spells CAWSVGPAQPQHF. CDR3 sequence (DNA): TGTGCCTGGAGTGTGGGGCCGGCACAGCCCCAGCATTTT.

V is TRBV11-2 and J is TRBJ2-2; D is unresolved. Trimming removed 7 bases at V and 4 bases at J, with 19 bases between. The CDR3 spans 16 residues. Per the germline V gene, CDR1 is SGHAT and CDR2 is FQNNGV. The CDR3 DNA follows: TGTGCCAGCATCCCCCCAAGGGAATTTGGCACCGGGGAGCTGTTTTTT. Amino acid sequence: CASIPPREFGTGELFF.

A few counts support this clonotype. The J gene is TRBJ2-2, the V gene TRBV7-6, with 9 bases fitting TRBD2. The CDR3 extends over 17 amino acids. V lost 1 base, J lost 2 bases, and 5 bases stayed unmatched. Germline values: CDR1 SGHVS, CDR2 FNYEAQ. This CDR3 reads CASSLVGTSRNTGELFF. The CDR3 nucleotides are TGTGCCAGCAGCTTAGTAGGGACTAGCAGAAACACCGGGGAGCTGTTTTTT.

This clonotype was counted many times. The V and J genes are TRBV5-1 and TRBJ2-7; 7 nucleotides line up with TRBD1. Germline CDR1 SGHRS, CDR2 YFSETQ. The CDR3 has 15 residues. The V segment lost 4 bases and the J segment 3 bases; nucleotides outside the gene matches: 10. The CDR3 region has the DNA TGCGCCAGCAGCCCTCGAGGGACAGTGGGCTACGAGCAGTACTTC. Protein sequence: CASSPRGTVGYEQYF.

The chain uses TRBV29-1 and TRBJ1-4, with D unclear. The CDR3 consists of 14 residues. Trimming shortened V by 0 bases and J by 7 bases, and 12 bases separated the two germline ends. Germline V gives CDR1 SQVTM, CDR2 ANQGSEA. This CDR3 reads CSVEDPARVEKLFF. The DNA for the CDR3 is TGCAGCGTTGAAGATCCTGCGAGAGTTGAAAAACTGTTTTTT.

This clonotype was counted many times. V gene TRBV5-1 combines with J gene TRBJ2-7; either TRBD1 or TRBD2 may fit D (5 bases each). The CDR3 contains 14 residues. V lost 3 bases and J lost 2, with 12 bases in between. Germline assignment: CDR1 SGHRS and CDR2 YFSETQ. CDR3 sequence (DNA): TGCGCCAGCAGCTCACCCGAGGGACCCTACGAGCAGTACTTC. The encoded protein is CASSSPEGPYEQYF.

This chain connects TRBV5-5 to TRBJ2-2; D possibly uses TRBD1 or TRBD2 (5 bases each). The CDR3 length is 14 residues. V lost 4 bases to trimming and J lost 9 bases, with 16 bases between them. Germline V gene sequence: CDR1 SGHKS, CDR2 YYEKEE (reference sequence). Here the CDR3 DNA reads TGTGCCAGCAGCCGCCCGGAAGGGACCAGGGAGCTGTTTTTT. Amino acids: CASSRPEGTRELFF.

The chain is built from TRBV19 and TRBJ2-1; a possible D gene is TRBD2 (6 bases). CDR1 is LNHDA and CDR2 is SQIVND in the germline V gene (reference sequence). V was pared by 1 base and J by 2 bases, with 15 bases between. The CDR3 covers 17 residues. The CDR3, as DNA: TGTGCCAGTAGTATAGGGGGGGAAGTGACTACCTACAATGAGCAGTTCTTC. Encoded protein: CASSIGGEVTTYNEQFF.

This clonotype was seen many times. J is TRBJ2-1 and V is TRBV11-2; 9 nucleotides agree with TRBD1. Germline CDR1 SGHAT, CDR2 FQNNGV. The CDR3 loop spans 15 amino acids. J was trimmed by 6 bases and V by 1 base; bases with no gene match: 4. CDR3 amino acids: CASSLAGTGINEQFF. CDR3 DNA: TGTGCCAGCAGCTTAGCCGGGACAGGGATCAATGAGCAGTTCTTC.

For this clonotype: This clone may be a read error of a much larger clone one base away. V gene TRBV7-3 combines with J gene TRBJ2-1, with TRBD2 as a possible D gene (6 bases). Trimming shortened V by 5 bases and J by 7 bases, and 6 bases separated the two germline ends. The CDR3 is made up of 11 amino acids. CDR1 SGHTA and CDR2 FQGTGA come from the germline V gene. The CDR3 region is CASSAGNEQFF. DNA for the CDR3: TGTGCCAGCAGCGCGGGGAATGAGCAGTTCTTC.

Concerning this clonotype: The germline gene is not matched at one end of the junction; a read error may be the cause. The gene calls are TRBV28 and TRBJ1-5; TRBD1 matches at 7 bases. This CDR3 is 15 amino acids long. Germline assignment: CDR1 MDHEN and CDR2 SYDVKM. CDR3 residues: CASSLWGAGGEPQQF. For the CDR3, the DNA is TGTGCCAGCAGTTTATGGGGCGCAGGGGGGGAGCCCCAGCAGTTT.

The CDR3 DNA reads as TGTGCCAGCAGCATGACGGGGAACACTGAAGCTTTCTTT. It yields the protein CASSMTGNTEAFF. V usage is TRBV6-1 and J usage is TRBJ1-1, with no clear D. Germline loops: CDR1 MNHNS, CDR2 SASEGT. V gave up 6 bases and J gave up 1 base, with 9 bases separating them. The length of the CDR3 is 13 residues.

V and J are TRBV9 and TRBJ1-6; D unclear. V was trimmed by 0 bases and J by 6 bases, leaving 7 bases between them. From germline, CDR1 is SGDLS and CDR2 YYNGEE. This CDR3 has 14 amino acids. CDR3 residues: CASSVASVNSPLHF. The DNA of the CDR3 is TGTGCCAGCAGCGTAGCATCGGTTAATTCACCCCTCCACTTT.

This clonotype was counted ten times or more. This chain connects TRBV28 to TRBJ1-5; 7 bases match TRBD1. This CDR3 has 17 residues. The ends lost 10 bases at V and 4 bases at J; junction bases unmatched: 19. Germline V gene sequence: CDR1 MDHEN, CDR2 SYDVKM. The CDR3 DNA reads TGTGCCACCGAAAAACCACAGGGGAATCTTATAAATCAGCCCCAGCATTTT. Translation gives CATEKPQGNLINQPQHF.

The chain carries TRBV27 and TRBJ2-7, with 9 bases that match TRBD2. CDR3 length: 16 amino acids. Germline V lookup: CDR1 MNHEY, CDR2 SMNVEV (reference sequence). The trim removed 3 bases at V and 2 bases at J, leaving 8 bases unmatched. This CDR3 reads CASSLKLAGPPYEQYF. In nucleotides, the CDR3 is TGTGCCAGCAGTTTGAAACTAGCGGGTCCTCCCTACGAGCAGTACTTC.

This clonotype was observed at least ten times. The CDR3 nucleotides are TGTGCCAGCAATCTTGGCGGACTAGCCAACAATGAGCAGTTCTTC. This translates into CASNLGGLANNEQFF. This chain joins TRBV12-3 or TRBV12-4 and TRBJ2-1, with 8 bases matching TRBD2. The V and J ends lost 7 bases and 5 bases, in that order; junction bases with no gene match: 10. The CDR3 extends over 15 amino acids.

This clonotype was recorded many times. This chain uses TRBV2 with TRBJ1-2, with 7 bases lining up with TRBD1. The V segment lost 4 bases and the J segment 7 bases; nucleotides outside the gene matches: 9. The CDR3 loop spans 14 amino acids. Germline loops: CDR1 SNHLY, CDR2 FYNNEI. The CDR3 loop is CASSAGQPQGGYTF. For the CDR3, the DNA is TGTGCCAGCAGTGCGGGACAGCCGCAGGGTGGCTACACCTTC.

V is TRBV30 and J is TRBJ1-5, with 8 bases that match TRBD1. Per germline, CDR1 GTSNPN and CDR2 SVGIG (reference sequence). V was clipped by 0 bases and J by 0 bases; unmatched bases: 10. The CDR3 runs to 18 residues. The CDR3 nucleotides are TGTGCCTGGAGTGTAGGTGGCAGGGGGCCATATAGCAATCAGCCCCAGCATTTT. Its protein product is CAWSVGGRGPYSNQPQHF.

This chain uses TRBV29-1 with TRBJ2-4, with a possible D match to TRBD1 (7 bases). CDR1 and CDR2 from the germline V gene are SQVTM and ANQGSEA. V lost 6 bases, J lost 0 bases, and 12 bases lay in between. This CDR3 has 14 residues. CDR3 coding DNA: TGCAGCGTGACAGGGAGGTTAGCCAAAAACATTCAGTACTTC. This codes for CSVTGRLAKNIQYF.

This clonotype was seen once. V is TRBV13 and J is TRBJ2-4, with 7 nucleotides matching TRBD1. Per germline, CDR1 PRHDT and CDR2 FYEKMQ (reference sequence). Trimming cost V 5 bases and J 6 bases; bases outside gene matches: 4. The CDR3 consists of 13 residues. CDR3 loop: CASSNRGRNIQYF. For the CDR3, the DNA is TGTGCCAGCAGCAACAGGGGTCGAAACATTCAGTACTTC. The whole variable domain, filled in from reference TRBV13 and TRBJ2-4, reads AAGVIQSPRHLIKEKRETATLKCYPIPRHDTVYWYQQGPGQDPQFLISFYEKMQSDKGSIPDRFSAQQFSDYHSELNMSSLELGDSALYFCASSNRGRNIQYFGAGTRLSVL.

This sequence joins TRBV11-1 and TRBJ1-4; possibly TRBD1 for D (6 bases). Germline CDR1 reads SGHAT; CDR2 reads FQDESV (reference sequence). Trimming cost V 5 bases and J 8 bases, with 15 bases left between them. The CDR3 contains 14 residues. CDR3 sequence (DNA): TGTGCCAGCAGCCGAGGGGGTGTCGGCGAAAAACTGTTTTTT. Protein sequence: CASSRGGVGEKLFF.

The table lists this clonotype with a few counts. This chain uses TRBV19 with TRBJ2-1; 8 bases match TRBD2. Germline V CDR1 and CDR2: LNHDA, SQIVND (reference sequence). After removal of 3 bases from V and 1 base from J, the junction contained 5 bases not matched to a gene. The CDR3 has 16 residues. CDR3 protein: CASSIWAGGSYNEQFF. In nucleotides, the CDR3 is TGTGCCAGTAGTATCTGGGCGGGAGGTTCCTACAATGAGCAGTTCTTC.

This clonotype has at least ten counts. The chain employs TRBV6-1 and TRBJ1-3; 8 nucleotides align to TRBD1. Per the germline V gene, CDR1 is MNHNS and CDR2 is SASEGT. The CDR3 loop spans 15 amino acids. J gave up 3 bases and V 5 bases, and 6 bases lay outside the gene matches. CDR3 sequence reads: CASSIQGGYGNTIYF. The CDR3 nucleotides are TGTGCCAGCAGTATACAGGGGGGATATGGAAACACCATATATTTT.

This clonotype has only a few counts. This chain connects TRBV28 to TRBJ1-5; tentative D call: TRBD1 (5 bases). The V and J ends lost 5 bases and 1 base respectively, with 12 bases between them. CDR3 size: 15 residues. Germline V gives CDR1 MDHEN, CDR2 SYDVKM. The CDR3 DNA reads TGTGCCAGCAGTCCTGATCAGGGAAGCAATCAGCCCCAGCATTTT. It is translated as CASSPDQGSNQPQHF. Full variable domain (missing parts from reference TRBV28 and TRBJ1-5): DVKVTQSSRYLVKRTGEKVFLECVQDMDHENMFWYRQDPGLGLRLIYFSYDVKMKEKGDIPEGYSVSREKKERFSLILESASTNQTSMYLCASSPDQGSNQPQHFGDGTRLSIL.

The table lists this clonotype with a few counts. The J gene is TRBJ2-2, the V gene TRBV28; 7 nucleotides align to TRBD1. Losses at the gene ends were 5 bases for V and 7 bases for J; bases not matched to a gene: 7. CDR1 and CDR2 (germline): MDHEN, SYDVKM. The CDR3 contains 14 residues. CDR3 loop: CASSLTGSGGELFF. CDR3 bases: TGTGCCAGCAGTCTGACAGGGAGTGGCGGGGAGCTGTTTTTT.

The chain joins TRBV7-9 to TRBJ2-5; 14 bases line up with TRBD2. This CDR3 is built from 16 residues. V was pared by 5 bases and J by 3 bases, with 5 bases of the junction left unmatched. Per the germline V gene, CDR1 is SEHNR and CDR2 is FQNEAQ (reference sequence). The CDR3 spells CASSAPGLAGEETQYF. For the CDR3, the DNA is TGTGCCAGCAGCGCACCGGGACTAGCGGGAGAAGAGACCCAGTACTTC.

This clonotype has only a few counts. The V call is TRBV12-3 or TRBV12-4, the J call TRBJ1-5; D perhaps matches TRBD1 (6 bases). CDR3 length: 15 amino acids. V was clipped by 5 bases and J by 4 bases, with 15 bases between them. DNA for the CDR3: TGTGCCAGCAGTACCCGGGGAGGGGGAAATCAGCCCCAGCATTTT. Protein sequence: CASSTRGGGNQPQHF.